This record concerns one T cell receptor beta chain sequence. This record comes from a study of shared clonotypes between healthy human individuals. Selected positively for CCR7 and CD45RO-negative, naive CD8 cells excluded terminally differentiated effector memory CD45RA+ cells. The protocol was immunoSEQ multiplex PCR, while the TCRdb copy is restricted to in-frame clones and leaves out a portion. Of around 1.9 million clones in the sample, roughly 91% were seen once. The ends were cut back, 3 bases at V and 0 bases at J, with 15 bases in the middle. CDR1 MNHEY and CDR2 SMNVEV come from the germline V gene (reference sequence). This CDR3 region has 16 residues.

V is TRBV27 and J is TRBJ2-7; a possible D gene is TRBD1 (6 bases). The sequencing input was naive CD8+ T cells from PBMCs. This clonotype was obtained from a man in his late teens or twenties in good health. Some clones in this sample may be carry-over from other donors' samples. CDR3 DNA: TGTGCCAGCAGTTTCTTCCGGGACAACCTCTCCTACGAGCAGTACTTC. Translation: CASSFFRDNLSYEQYF.